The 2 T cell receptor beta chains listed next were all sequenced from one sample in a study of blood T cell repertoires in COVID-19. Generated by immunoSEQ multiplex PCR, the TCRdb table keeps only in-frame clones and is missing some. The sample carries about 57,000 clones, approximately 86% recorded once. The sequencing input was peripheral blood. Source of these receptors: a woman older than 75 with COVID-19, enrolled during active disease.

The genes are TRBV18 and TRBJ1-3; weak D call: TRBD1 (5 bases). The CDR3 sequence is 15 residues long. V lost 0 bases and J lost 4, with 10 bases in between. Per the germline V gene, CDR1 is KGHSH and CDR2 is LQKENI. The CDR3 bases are TGTGCCAGCTCACCACCGGGGGGATCCGGAAACACCATATATTTT. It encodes CASSPPGGSGNTIYF.

CDR3 in amino acids: CASSQQQVQGYTF. CDR3 sequence (DNA): TGTGCCAGCTCACAGCAGCAGGTACAAGGCTACACCTTC. This sequence joins TRBV18 and TRBJ1-2; no clear D gene. CDR3 length: 13 residues. V was shortened by 4 bases and J by 8 bases, with 14 bases between the two germline ends. Germline-derived CDR1 and CDR2 are KGHSH and LQKENI.